These 9 T cell receptor beta chains came from one sample sequenced in a study of quantifying T cell responses using KT2 cells. Study-wide background: Reverse transcription used primers in the TCR alpha and beta constant regions.

Each cDNA got a UMI-containing oligo ligated at its 3' end. The first PCR ran 3 to 5 cycles with an equimolar RC1.1 and RC1.2 beta primer mix. MiXCR was run by TCRdb on the UMI-ligation and nested PCR reads, yielding one entry per CDR3 protein. The sample contains 50,000 to 70,000 distinct CDR3 sequences, 9% to 15% of which appear only once. The specimen was PBMCs spiked with cells of the T cell clone KT2. The receptors stem from a human donor.

This clonotype was recorded at least ten times. The gene calls are TRBV20-1 and TRBJ2-7; D remains ambiguous. CDR3 length: 11 amino acids. V gave up 5 bases and J gave up 9 bases, with 14 bases separating them. Germline V gene sequence: CDR1 DFQATT, CDR2 SNEGSKA (reference sequence). In DNA, the CDR3 is TGCAGTGCTCCCTCGGTCGCAGGGCAGTACTTC. Protein product: CSAPSVAGQYF.

This clonotype was counted ten times or more. The V call is TRBV7-9, the J call TRBJ1-1; no clear D. The V and J ends lost 0 bases and 7 bases respectively, with 12 bases between them. The length of the CDR3 is 14 residues. CDR1 is SEHNR and CDR2 is FQNEAQ in the germline V gene (reference sequence). The CDR3 coding sequence is TGTGCCAGCAGCTTAGCCCAACCCGGATTTGAAGCTTTCTTT. Translating it yields CASSLAQPGFEAFF.

The chain has TRBV29-1 and TRBJ1-1; TRBD1 matches at 9 bases. The V gene's germline CDR1 is SQVTM and CDR2 ANQGSEA. The CDR3 has 15 amino acids. The V gene end was trimmed by 5 bases and the J gene end by 1 base; junction bases not matched to a gene: 8. The CDR3 loop reads CSVFSGQGGNTEAFF. For the CDR3, the DNA is TGCAGCGTTTTTTCGGGACAGGGAGGGAACACTGAAGCTTTCTTT.

The chain has TRBV21-1 and TRBJ2-3; the table's D call TRBD1 went unverified against the DNA. TRBV21-1 is an annotated pseudogene. The length of the CDR3 is 14 residues. The CDR3 sequence: CASSKTQGTDTQYF. In DNA, the CDR3 is TGTGCCAGCAGCAAAACTCAGGGGACAGATACGCAGTATTTT.

V gene TRBV30 combines with J gene TRBJ2-3; tentative D call: TRBD1 (6 bases). This CDR3 is built from 16 residues. The ends were cut back, 1 base at V and 0 bases at J, with 14 bases in the middle. Germline V gene data show CDR1 as GTSNPN and CDR2 as SVGIG (reference sequence). The chain's CDR3 is CAWSGEQGASTDTQYF. As DNA, the CDR3 is TGTGCCTGGAGTGGGGAACAGGGAGCTAGCACAGATACGCAGTATTTT.

This clonotype has a count of ten or more. This sequence joins TRBV12-3 or TRBV12-4 and TRBJ1-5, with D perhaps TRBD1 (6 bases). Trimming stripped 1 base from V and 5 bases from J, with 6 bases between. The CDR3 has 13 amino acids. The CDR3 sequence is CASSLGTDQPQHF. The CDR3 coding sequence is TGTGCCAGCAGTTTAGGGACAGATCAGCCCCAGCATTTT.

J is TRBJ1-5 and V is TRBV12-3 or TRBV12-4; possibly TRBD1 for D (5 bases). V was trimmed by 3 bases and J by 5 bases, leaving 8 bases between them. The length of the CDR3 is 13 residues. CDR3 sequence reads: CASSFRRDQPQHF. The CDR3 DNA follows: TGTGCCAGCAGTTTCCGCAGGGATCAGCCCCAGCATTTT.

This chain joins TRBV28 and TRBJ2-7, with 12 bases fitting TRBD1. V lost 2 bases and J lost 6; bases outside the gene matches: 5. The CDR3 covers 15 residues. The V gene's germline CDR1 is MDHEN and CDR2 SYDVKM. Here the CDR3 reads CASSLPGTGGREQYF. Written as DNA, the CDR3 is TGTGCCAGCAGTTTACCCGGGACAGGGGGCCGCGAGCAGTACTTC.

This clonotype occurred many times. The V gene is TRBV7-9, the J gene TRBJ2-2; D unclear. Germline loops: CDR1 SEHNR, CDR2 FQNEAQ (reference sequence). Trimming shortened V by 2 bases and J by 6 bases, and 1 base separated the two germline ends. The CDR3 consists of 11 residues. As DNA, the CDR3 is TGTGCCAGCAGCTTATCCGGGGAGCTGTTTTTT. Translating gives CASSLSGELFF.